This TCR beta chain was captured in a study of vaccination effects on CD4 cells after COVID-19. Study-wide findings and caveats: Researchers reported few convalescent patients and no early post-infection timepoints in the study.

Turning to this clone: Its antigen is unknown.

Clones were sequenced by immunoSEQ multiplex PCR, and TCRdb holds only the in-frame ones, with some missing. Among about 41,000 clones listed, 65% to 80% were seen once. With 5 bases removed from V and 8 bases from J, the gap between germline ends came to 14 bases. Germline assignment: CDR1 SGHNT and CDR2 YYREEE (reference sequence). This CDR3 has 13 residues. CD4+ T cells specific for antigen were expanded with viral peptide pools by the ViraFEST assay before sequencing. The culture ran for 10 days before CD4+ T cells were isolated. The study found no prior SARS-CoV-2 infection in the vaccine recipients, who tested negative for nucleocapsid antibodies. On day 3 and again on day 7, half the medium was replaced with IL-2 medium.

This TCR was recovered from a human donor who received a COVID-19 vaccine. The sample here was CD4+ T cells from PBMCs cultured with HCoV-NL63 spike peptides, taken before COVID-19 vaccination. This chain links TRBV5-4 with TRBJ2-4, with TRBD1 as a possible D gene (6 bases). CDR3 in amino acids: CASRQQGDYIQYF. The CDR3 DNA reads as TGTGCCAGCAGGCAACAGGGAGACTACATTCAGTACTTC.